This TCR beta chain was captured by sequencing in a study of blood T cells in healthy people across ages. Study-wide results and limits: Researchers deemed the diversity estimates from one million T cells underestimates. Observed TCR beta diversity per million T cells went down as age went up. This fall followed a roughly linear course with age. The study lacked donor CMV status, which possibly confounded expanded clonotype changes.

The table lists this clonotype with a few counts. Antigen specificity is unknown. Using a J-beta primer mix together with a sample-barcoded 5' primer, a second PCR was run for roughly 6 to 11 cycles. TCRdb redid the calling of the 5' RACE reads with MiXCR, one entry per CDR3 protein. This table has approximately 1,700,000 distinct CDR3 sequences, approximately 40% appearing once. Peripheral blood was drawn, around 9.4 milliliters per donor. The receptor comes from a human donor in good health. Sequenced: blood.

The CDR3 nucleotides are TGTGCCAGCACCCCGGGGGGGAGGGACACTGAAGCTTTCTTT. Residues: CASTPGGRDTEAFF. V and J are TRBV7-9 and TRBJ1-1; maybe TRBD1 (5 bases). Per germline, CDR1 SEHNR and CDR2 FQNEAQ (reference sequence). V lost 7 bases and J 3 bases, leaving 15 bases between the germline ends. The CDR3 length is 14 residues.